This T cell receptor beta chain was sequenced for a study of T cells in localized non-small cell lung cancer. Study-level results: Since sequencing was restricted to only one region of the tumor, intratumor heterogeneity remains a possibility.

The protocol was immunoSEQ multiplex PCR, while the TCRdb copy is restricted to in-frame clones and leaves out a portion. The table includes 35,000 to 45,000 clones, roughly 92% detected once. The CDR3 runs 15 residues. In germline, CDR1 is LNHDA, CDR2 SQIVND (reference sequence). The V gene lost 1 base and the J gene lost 6 bases, with 12 bases spanning the gap. On this clone itself: The antigen is undetermined.

The TCR originated in a female donor of 60 years or more with stage I lung adenocarcinoma. The source was peripheral blood, collected before any cancer treatment. The gene calls are TRBV19 and TRBJ2-2; D unclear. The chain's CDR3 is CASSIAPTLSGELFF. Written as DNA, the CDR3 is TGTGCCAGTAGTATAGCACCTACCTTGTCCGGGGAGCTGTTTTTT.